This T cell receptor beta chain was captured in a study of tumor and adjacent non-tumor tissue in lung cancer (dated by TCRdb to about 2018). Regarding the research as a whole: Patients with adenocarcinoma (approximately 13), squamous cell carcinoma (2) and small cell lung cancer (1) were included in the cohort. Using bulk TCRbeta repertoires from over twelve lung cancer patients, the study set lung tumor tissue side by side with matched distant non-tumor lung tissue. Ages among the 15 or so patients ranged from about 30 to 85 years, there were ten or so men and 5 women, and disease was at TNM stage I to III. In total, sequencing yielded some 130 million productive TCRbeta reads, which works out to an average of roughly 4.2 million reads per sample. TCRbeta CDR3 sequencing was performed on approximately 30 paired specimens, with one tumor sample and one normal lung sample collected per patient.

Between the V and J ends, shortened by 1 base and 3 bases respectively, the junction contains 7 bases. The CDR3 spans 13 amino acids, including both terminal residues. Here the CDR3 DNA is all that survives: 39 bases in frame from base 1. Based on the germline V gene, the CDR1 and CDR2 sequences are SGHRS and YFSETQ. Concerning this clonotype itself: Its antigen specificity is not known. It is likely a read error, because the conserved phenylalanine at the end of the CDR3 is missing.

Paper-wide results and their limitations: Tumor tissue showed significantly greater TCR diversity (inverse Simpson) than normal lung tissue (about 400 vs 180, P = 0.0075, Mann-Whitney U test). Only roughly 16 patients were included in the cohort, and the need for larger samples and more detailed clinical data was noted by the authors. Neither the sequencing platform nor unique molecular identifiers are named or mentioned anywhere in the methods. Peripheral blood was not sequenced, so blood TCRbeta repertoires in these lung cancer patients were not examined. Significantly higher TCR diversity was found in younger patients, and higher tumor TCR diversity was associated with shorter overall and disease-free survival. The top 100 clones made up a significantly larger cumulative share of the repertoire in normal lung than in tumor tissue.

Bulk unsorted tissue served as the source for RNA extraction, and RNA quality was assessed using a NanoDrop ND-1000 and an Agilent 2100. The donors were newly diagnosed lung cancer patients admitted for thoracic surgery in China from August to November 2014 who had not received prior chemotherapy. The study excluded patients who had received radiotherapy or chemotherapy before or who had another cancer at the same time. Pieces of surgical tissue measuring about 1-2.1 cm3 were kept in RNAlater solution and held at -80 degrees C until needed. The library was obtained by multiplex PCR. Instrument used: Illumina HiSeq 2500. TCRbeta libraries were constructed through three rounds of nested PCR with primers (Table S4) according to protocols adapted from ARM-PCR. Before sequencing, PCR products of 200-500 bp were excised from the gel and purified with the QIAquick gel extraction kit. The original methods were these. Trimmomatic was used to clean the reads, FLASH was used to merge the reads into complete CDR3 sequences, and MiTCR was used to assign the reads to V(D)J germline segments. Clonal diversity was calculated as the inverse Simpson's index using VDJtools. A read counted as productive if the sequence was in-frame and lacked a premature stop codon. Using fastp at Q25 and MiXCR, TCRdb reprocessed the public reads and kept productive beta chains. A single entry per CDR3 protein holds the most common genes and DNA from its merged rows. What appears here as the V and J calls and clone size reflects TCRdb's work, not the paper's. The sample has under 150,000 distinct CDR3 sequences on record, approximately 71% of them singletons. 13% of the sample lies in the top ten.

The receptor chain draws on TRBV5-1 and TRBJ1-1; no D gene call is confident. The receptor was derived from a man aged 25-45 years with non-small cell lung cancer. The sequencing input was lung tumor tissue. The CDR3 reads CASSLSSDTEAFY. The bases are TGCGCCAGCAGCTTGTCGAGTGACACTGAAGCTTTCTAT.